Below, one T cell receptor beta chain is given with its context. It was 8 to 10 milliliters of peripheral blood that were drawn from each donor. They isolated at least 7 million PBMCs from each sample. The V end was cut by 6 bases, the J end by 6 bases, with 12 bases between. Germline V lookup: CDR1 SGHDT, CDR2 YYEEEE. The CDR3 is made up of 12 amino acids. A second roughly 7 to 11 cycle PCR used barcoded and J-beta primers. A template-switch adaptor containing 12 random nucleotides labeled each cDNA molecule. Each CDR3 protein gets one entry after TCRdb re-called the 5' RACE reads with MiXCR. The sample gives 1.5 million to 2 million distinct CDR3 sequences, about 50% of which show up once; about 2.1% is in the top ten. These data come from a study of blood T cells in healthy people across ages.

The chain joins TRBV5-6 to TRBJ1-1, with a possible D match to TRBD1 (6 bases). Sequences were obtained from blood. This clonotype was obtained from a woman aged 35 to 49 in good health. CDR3 residues: CASKDDRSEAFF. CDR3 coding DNA: TGTGCCAGCAAAGACGACAGGTCTGAAGCTTTCTTT. The complete variable domain, with remaining parts taken from reference TRBV5-6 and TRBJ1-1, reads DAGVTQSPTHLIKTRGQQVTLRCSPKSGHDTVSWYQQALGQGPQFIFQYYEEEERQRGNFPDRFSGHQFPNYSSELNVNALLLGDSALYLCASKDDRSEAFFGQGTRLTVV.